This T cell receptor beta chain was identified during a study of early stage breast cancer tumors. Study-level background: Most invasive tumors, twelve of 16, were ER+/PR+/HER2-. Average read coverage per sample was 7.5 to 10-fold. Among around 12 ER+/PR+/HER2- tumors, eight were ductal, four lobular.

The germline V gene encodes CDR1 LNHDA and CDR2 SQIVND (reference sequence). Between the trimmed V and J ends, which lost 4 bases and 12 bases, there was a span of 16 bases. The CDR3 contains 13 residues. Data came from immunoSEQ multiplex PCR; TCRdb stores just in-frame clones and leaves some out. The sample contains about 29,000 clones, about four fifths of which appear only once. The sequence was obtained from a person aged 45 to 59 with breast cancer. The genes are TRBV19 and TRBJ2-1; possible D gene TRBD1, 6 bases. The sample comprised blood. The CDR3 nucleotides are TGTGCCAGTAGTAGAGACCTACTAGGGGGGCAGTTCTTC. Translated: CASSRDLLGGQFF.